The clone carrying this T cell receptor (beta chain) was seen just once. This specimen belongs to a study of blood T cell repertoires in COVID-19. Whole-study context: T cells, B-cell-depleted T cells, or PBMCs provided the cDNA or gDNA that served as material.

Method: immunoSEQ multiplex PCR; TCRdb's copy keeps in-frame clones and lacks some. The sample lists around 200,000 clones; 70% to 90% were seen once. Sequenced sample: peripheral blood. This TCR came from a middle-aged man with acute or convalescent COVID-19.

CDR3 coding DNA: TGTGCCAGCTCACGGAACAGGGGCTCTAACTATGGCTACACCTTC. Translation: CASSRNRGSNYGYTF. The rearrangement uses TRBV6-5 and TRBJ1-2, with 7 bases lining up with TRBD1. Unmatched junction bases numbered 9, after V lost 8 bases and J lost 0 bases. CDR3 length equals 15 residues. Germline V gene data show CDR1 as MNHEY and CDR2 as SVGAGI.